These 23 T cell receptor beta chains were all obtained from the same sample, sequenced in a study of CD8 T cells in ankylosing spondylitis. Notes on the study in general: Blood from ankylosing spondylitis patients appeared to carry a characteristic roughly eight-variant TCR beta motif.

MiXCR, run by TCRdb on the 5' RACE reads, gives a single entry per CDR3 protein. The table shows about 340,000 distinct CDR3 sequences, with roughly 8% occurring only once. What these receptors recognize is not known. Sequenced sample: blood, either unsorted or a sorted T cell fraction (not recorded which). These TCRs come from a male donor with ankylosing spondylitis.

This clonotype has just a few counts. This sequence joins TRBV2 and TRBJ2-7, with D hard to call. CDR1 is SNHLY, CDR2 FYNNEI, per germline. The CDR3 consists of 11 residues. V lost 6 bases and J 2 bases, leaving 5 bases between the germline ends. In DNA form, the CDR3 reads TGTGCCAGCAGGTCAACCTACGAGCAGTACTTC. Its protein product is CASRSTYEQYF.

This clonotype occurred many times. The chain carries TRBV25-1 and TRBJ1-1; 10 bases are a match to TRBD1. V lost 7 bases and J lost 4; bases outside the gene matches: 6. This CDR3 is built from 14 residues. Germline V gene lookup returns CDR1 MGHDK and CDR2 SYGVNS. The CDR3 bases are TGTGCCAGCACCCAGACAGGGGGCATCACTGAAGCTTTCTTT. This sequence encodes CASTQTGGITEAFF.

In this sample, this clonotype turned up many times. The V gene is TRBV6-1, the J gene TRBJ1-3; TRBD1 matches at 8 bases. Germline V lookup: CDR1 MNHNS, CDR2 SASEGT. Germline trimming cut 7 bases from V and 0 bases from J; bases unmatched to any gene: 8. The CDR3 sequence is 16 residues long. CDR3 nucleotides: TGTGCCAGCAAGAAAGACAGGGGAACCTCTGGAAACACCATATATTTT. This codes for CASKKDRGTSGNTIYF.

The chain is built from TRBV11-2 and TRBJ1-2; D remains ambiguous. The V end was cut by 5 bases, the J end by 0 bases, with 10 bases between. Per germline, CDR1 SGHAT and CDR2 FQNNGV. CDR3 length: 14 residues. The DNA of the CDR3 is TGTGCCAGCAGCCCTAGCCGGACTAACTATGGCTACACCTTC. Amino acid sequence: CASSPSRTNYGYTF.

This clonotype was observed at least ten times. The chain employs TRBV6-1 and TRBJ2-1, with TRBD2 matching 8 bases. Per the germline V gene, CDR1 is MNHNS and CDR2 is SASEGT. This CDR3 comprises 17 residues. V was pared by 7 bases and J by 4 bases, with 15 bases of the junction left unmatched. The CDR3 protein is CASTKYNSGNLYNEQFF. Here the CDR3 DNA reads TGTGCCAGCACCAAGTATAATAGCGGGAACCTTTACAATGAGCAGTTCTTC.

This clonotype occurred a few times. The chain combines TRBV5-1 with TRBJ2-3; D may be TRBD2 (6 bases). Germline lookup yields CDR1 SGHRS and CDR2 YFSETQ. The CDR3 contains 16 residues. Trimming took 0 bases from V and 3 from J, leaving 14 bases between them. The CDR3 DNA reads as TGCGCCAGCAGCTTGGCGGGAGATGGACTAACAGATACGCAGTATTTT. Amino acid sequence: CASSLAGDGLTDTQYF.

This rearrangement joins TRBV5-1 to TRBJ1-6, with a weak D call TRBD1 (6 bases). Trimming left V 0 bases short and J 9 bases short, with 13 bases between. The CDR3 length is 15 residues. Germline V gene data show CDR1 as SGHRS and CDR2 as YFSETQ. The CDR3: CASSLDMGAGSPLHF. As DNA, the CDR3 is TGCGCCAGCAGCTTGGATATGGGGGCAGGTTCACCCCTCCACTTT.

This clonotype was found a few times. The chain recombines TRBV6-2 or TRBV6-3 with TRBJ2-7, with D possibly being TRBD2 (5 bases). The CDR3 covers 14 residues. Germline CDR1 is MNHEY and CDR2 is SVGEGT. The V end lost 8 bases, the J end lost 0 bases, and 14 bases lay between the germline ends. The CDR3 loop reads CASESDFFSYEQYF. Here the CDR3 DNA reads TGTGCCAGCGAGTCGGACTTCTTCTCCTACGAGCAGTACTTC.

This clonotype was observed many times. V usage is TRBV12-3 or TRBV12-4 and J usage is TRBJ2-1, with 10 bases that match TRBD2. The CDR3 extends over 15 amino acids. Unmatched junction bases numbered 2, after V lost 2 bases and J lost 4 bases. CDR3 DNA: TGTGCCAGCAGTTTAAGCGGGAGGGGTTACAATGAGCAGTTCTTC. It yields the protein CASSLSGRGYNEQFF.

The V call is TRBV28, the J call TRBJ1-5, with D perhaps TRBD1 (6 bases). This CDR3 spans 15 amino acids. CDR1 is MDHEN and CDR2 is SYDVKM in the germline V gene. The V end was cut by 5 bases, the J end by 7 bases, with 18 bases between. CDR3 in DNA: TGTGCCAGCAGTACACGAACAGGGCTGGGACAGCCCCAGCATTTT. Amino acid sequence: CASSTRTGLGQPQHF.

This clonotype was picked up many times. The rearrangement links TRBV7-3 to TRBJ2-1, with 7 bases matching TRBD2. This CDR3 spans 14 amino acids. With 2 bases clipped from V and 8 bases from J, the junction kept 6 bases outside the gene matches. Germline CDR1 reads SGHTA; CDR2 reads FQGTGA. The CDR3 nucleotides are TGTGCCAGCAGCTTAGGGGGAGGGATCTATGAGCAGTTCTTC. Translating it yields CASSLGGGIYEQFF.

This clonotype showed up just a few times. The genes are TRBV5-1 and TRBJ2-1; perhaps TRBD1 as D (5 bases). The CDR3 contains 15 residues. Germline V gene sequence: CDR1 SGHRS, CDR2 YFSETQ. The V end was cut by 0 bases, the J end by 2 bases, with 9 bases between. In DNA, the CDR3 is TGCGCCAGCAGCTTGGATCAGGGTACCTACAATGAGCAGTTCTTC. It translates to CASSLDQGTYNEQFF.

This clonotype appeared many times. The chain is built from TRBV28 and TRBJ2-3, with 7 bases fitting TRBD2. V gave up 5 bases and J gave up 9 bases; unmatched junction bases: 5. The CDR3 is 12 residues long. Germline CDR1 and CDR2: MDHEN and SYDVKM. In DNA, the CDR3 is TGTGCCAGCAGTCCGTTTAGCGGGACGCAGTATTTT. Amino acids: CASSPFSGTQYF.

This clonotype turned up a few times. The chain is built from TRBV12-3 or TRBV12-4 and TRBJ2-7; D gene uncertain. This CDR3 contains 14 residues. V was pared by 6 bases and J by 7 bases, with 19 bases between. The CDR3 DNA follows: TGTGCCAGCAGCACCCGGCAGGCCATTGGGGAGCAGTACTTC. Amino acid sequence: CASSTRQAIGEQYF.

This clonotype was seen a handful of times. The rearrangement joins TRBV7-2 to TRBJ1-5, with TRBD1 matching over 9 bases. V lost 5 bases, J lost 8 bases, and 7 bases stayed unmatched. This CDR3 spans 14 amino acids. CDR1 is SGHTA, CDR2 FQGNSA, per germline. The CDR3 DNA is TGTGCCAGCAGCAGCCGGGACAGGGAGAAGCCCCAGCATTTT. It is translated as CASSSRDREKPQHF.

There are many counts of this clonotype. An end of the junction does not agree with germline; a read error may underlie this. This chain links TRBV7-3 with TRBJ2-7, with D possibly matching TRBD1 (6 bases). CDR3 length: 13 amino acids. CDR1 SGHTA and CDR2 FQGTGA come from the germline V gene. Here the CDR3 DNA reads TGCGCCAGCAGCCCAACAGGGTCCTACGAGCAGTACTTC. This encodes CASSPTGSYEQYF. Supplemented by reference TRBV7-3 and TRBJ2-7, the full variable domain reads GAGVSQTPSNKVTEKGKYVELRCDPISGHTALYWYRQSLGQGPEFLIYFQGTGAADDSGLPNDRFFAVRPEGSVSTLKIQRTERGDSAVYLCASSPTGSYEQYFGPGTRLTVT.

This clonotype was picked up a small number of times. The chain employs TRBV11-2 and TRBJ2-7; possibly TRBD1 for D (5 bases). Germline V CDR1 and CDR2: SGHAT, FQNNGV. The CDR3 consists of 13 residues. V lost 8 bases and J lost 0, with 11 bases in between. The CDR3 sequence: CASAADNSYEQYF. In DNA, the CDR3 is TGTGCCAGCGCTGCGGACAACTCCTACGAGCAGTACTTC.

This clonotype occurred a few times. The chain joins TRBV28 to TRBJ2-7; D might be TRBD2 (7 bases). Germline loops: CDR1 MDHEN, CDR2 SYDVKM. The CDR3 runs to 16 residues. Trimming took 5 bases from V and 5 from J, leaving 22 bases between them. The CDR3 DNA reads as TGTGCCAGCAGTCTCGCCATCGGGGGGCATGTCAACGAGCAGTACTTC. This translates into CASSLAIGGHVNEQYF.

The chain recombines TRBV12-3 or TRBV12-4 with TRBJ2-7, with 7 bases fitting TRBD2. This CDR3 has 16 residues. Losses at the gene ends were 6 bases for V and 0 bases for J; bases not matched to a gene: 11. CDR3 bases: TGTGCCAGCAGCACAAGGGAGCGGGACTACTCCTACGAGCAGTACTTC. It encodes CASSTRERDYSYEQYF.

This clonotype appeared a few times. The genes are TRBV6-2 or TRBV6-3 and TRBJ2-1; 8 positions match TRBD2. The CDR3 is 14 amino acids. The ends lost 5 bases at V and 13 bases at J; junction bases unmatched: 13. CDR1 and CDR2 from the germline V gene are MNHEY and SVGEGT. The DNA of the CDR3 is TGTGCCAGCAGTACGGGACTAGTGTTGTTCGCCCAGTTCTTC. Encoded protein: CASSTGLVLFAQFF.

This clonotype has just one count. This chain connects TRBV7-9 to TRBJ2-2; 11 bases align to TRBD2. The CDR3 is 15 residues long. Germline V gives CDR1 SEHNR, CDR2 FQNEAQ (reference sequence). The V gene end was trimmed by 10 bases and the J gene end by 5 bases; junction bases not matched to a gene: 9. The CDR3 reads CATILAGGYTGELFF. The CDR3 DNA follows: TGTGCCACCATTCTAGCGGGAGGATATACCGGGGAGCTGTTTTTT.

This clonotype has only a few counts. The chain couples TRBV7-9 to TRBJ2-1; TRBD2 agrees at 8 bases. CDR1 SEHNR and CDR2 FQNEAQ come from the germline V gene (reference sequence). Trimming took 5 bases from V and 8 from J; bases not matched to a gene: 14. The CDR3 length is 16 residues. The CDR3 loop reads CASSPPGTSGSDEQFF. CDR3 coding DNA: TGTGCCAGCAGCCCACCCGGGACTAGTGGGTCGGATGAGCAGTTCTTC.

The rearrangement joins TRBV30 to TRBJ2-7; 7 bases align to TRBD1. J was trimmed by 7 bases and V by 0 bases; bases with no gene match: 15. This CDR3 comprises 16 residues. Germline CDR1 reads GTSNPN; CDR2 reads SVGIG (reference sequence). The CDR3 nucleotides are TGTGCCTGGAGTGTACCCGAGACAGGGTCCTCTAGAGAGCAGTACTTC. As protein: CAWSVPETGSSREQYF.